Shown below are 21 T cell receptor beta chains from a single sample sequenced in a study of blood T cell repertoires in COVID-19 (TCRdb year 2020). Library prep was done by the immunoSEQ multiplex PCR assay. TCRdb obtained this table from immuneACCESS and retained in-frame rearrangements with V and J assigned. These tables miss some clones; where compared with another copy, unresolved V genes account for less than half of the shortfall, and the remainder is unexplained. The sample table contains under 300,000 clones; only one count was recorded for over 80% of them. 3% to 3.5% of the sample is held by the ten biggest clonotypes. Sequenced input: PBMCs or T cells enriched from blood (not recorded which). The receptors come from a woman in her thirties or forties who had been exposed to COVID-19.

The chain links TRBV18 to TRBJ2-6; TRBD1 aligns across 8 bases. Trimming cost V 6 bases and J 2 bases; bases outside gene matches: 12. The germline gives CDR1 KGHSH, CDR2 LQKENI. The CDR3 is 18 amino acids. The DNA for the CDR3 is TGTGCCAGCTCTGTCTGGGGACAGGAGGGGGCTGGGGCCAACGTCCTGACTTTC. The encoded protein is CASSVWGQEGAGANVLTF.

The J gene is TRBJ2-3, the V gene TRBV27, with 8 bases identical to TRBD2. V lost 0 bases and J lost 7; bases outside the gene matches: 9. This CDR3 comprises 16 residues. Germline values: CDR1 MNHEY, CDR2 SMNVEV (reference sequence). CDR3 sequence reads: CASSLSLAGSVHTQYF. CDR3 nucleotides: TGTGCCAGCAGTTTATCGCTAGCGGGCTCCGTTCATACGCAGTATTTT.

The gene calls are TRBV19 and TRBJ2-7; 7 bases align to TRBD1. The CDR3 is 12 amino acids. Germline V lookup: CDR1 LNHDA, CDR2 SQIVND (reference sequence). V was pared by 5 bases and J by 3 bases, with 1 base of the junction left unmatched. This chain's CDR3 is CASSHRGYEQYV. The CDR3 coding sequence is TGTGCCAGTAGTCACAGGGGCTACGAGCAGTACGTC.

The J gene is TRBJ1-1, the V gene TRBV4-1, with 7 bases that match TRBD1. The CDR3 spans 16 residues. V lost 4 bases and J lost 2; bases outside the gene matches: 10. Per germline, CDR1 MGHRA and CDR2 YSYEKL. CDR3: CASSPSPGTANTEAFF. The CDR3 nucleotides read TGCGCCAGCAGCCCGAGCCCGGGGACAGCAAACACTGAAGCTTTCTTT.

This clone was observed once. This chain joins TRBV19 and TRBJ1-2; TRBD1 might be the D (5 bases). Looked up from germline, CDR1 is LNHDA and CDR2 is SQIVND (reference sequence). V lost 5 bases, J lost 7 bases, and 14 bases lay in between. CDR3 length: 13 amino acids. CDR3 coding DNA: TGTGCCAGTAGTCCCTGGCAGGGTGCTGGCTACACCTTC. This codes for CASSPWQGAGYTF.

This chain links TRBV6-5 with TRBJ2-7; 8 bases map to TRBD1. V lost 6 bases to trimming and J lost 2 bases; unmatched junction nucleotides: 6. The CDR3 loop spans 14 amino acids. The germline V gene has CDR1 MNHEY and CDR2 SVGAGI. The CDR3 nucleotides are TGTGCCAGCAGCCGAGGACAGGGTCCCTACGAGCAGTACGTC. It specifies CASSRGQGPYEQYV.

This sequence joins TRBV28 and TRBJ1-1, with D hard to call. The germline CDR1 and CDR2 sequences are MDHEN and SYDVKM. Trimming removed 5 bases at V and 5 bases at J, with 6 bases between. This CDR3 region has 11 residues. CDR3 amino acids: CASSRGTEAFF. CDR3 coding DNA: TGTGCCAGCAGTCGAGGTACTGAAGCTTTCTTT.

The V and J genes are TRBV19 and TRBJ1-2, with 7 bases that match TRBD1. Germline CDR1 reads LNHDA; CDR2 reads SQIVND (reference sequence). J was trimmed by 6 bases and V by 6 bases; bases with no gene match: 13. The CDR3 loop spans 15 amino acids. CDR3 sequence reads: CASRYNRGYVDGYTF. The CDR3, as DNA: TGTGCCAGTAGATACAACAGGGGTTACGTCGATGGCTACACCTTC.

This sequence joins TRBV19 and TRBJ1-3, with a weak D call TRBD1 (6 bases). This CDR3 comprises 15 residues. CDR1 is LNHDA, CDR2 SQIVND, per germline (reference sequence). V was pared by 7 bases and J by 2 bases, with 15 bases between. The CDR3 loop reads CASTRGGQTGNTIYF. Here the CDR3 DNA reads TGTGCCAGTACTAGGGGTGGACAGACTGGAAACACCATATATTTT.

The V gene is TRBV5-1, the J gene TRBJ1-6; D unclear. This CDR3 region has 15 residues. CDR1 is SGHRS, CDR2 YFSETQ, per germline. Trimming pared 4 bases from V and 5 bases from J, leaving 13 bases between. CDR3 coding DNA: TGCGCCAGCAGCCCGACGGAGCCTCATAATTCACCCCTCCACTTT. Translating gives CASSPTEPHNSPLHF.

CDR3 residues: CASSKTSGRRGYNEQFF. The CDR3 bases are TGTGCCAGTAGTAAGACTAGCGGGAGGAGAGGGTACAATGAGCAGTTCTTC. V gene TRBV19 combines with J gene TRBJ2-1; 13 bases agree with TRBD2. V shed 4 bases, J shed 4 bases, and the junction held 7 bases outside the gene matches. CDR1 and CDR2 (germline): LNHDA, SQIVND (reference sequence). The CDR3 runs 17 residues.

This chain connects TRBV27 to TRBJ1-5; 8 bases are a match to TRBD1. Per germline, CDR1 MNHEY and CDR2 SMNVEV (reference sequence). The CDR3 spans 16 residues. The junction had 6 bases not matched to a gene; V was cut back by 5 bases and J by 0 bases. This chain's CDR3 is CASSPRQGYSNQPQHF. The CDR3 DNA sequence: TGTGCCAGCAGTCCCCGACAGGGGTATAGCAATCAGCCCCAGCATTTT.

This chain connects TRBV28 to TRBJ2-7; 8 positions match TRBD1. CDR3 length: 15 amino acids. J lost 5 bases, V lost 6 bases, and 12 bases had no gene match. In germline, CDR1 is MDHEN, CDR2 SYDVKM. The CDR3 region is CASSLRGLVGDEQYV. CDR3 DNA: TGTGCCAGCAGCCTCAGGGGGCTCGTAGGGGACGAGCAGTACGTC.

This chain uses TRBV7-2 with TRBJ2-1; the match to TRBD2 covers 8 bases. Trimming took 2 bases from V and 4 from J; bases not matched to a gene: 7. This CDR3 has 16 residues. Germline loops: CDR1 SGHTA, CDR2 FQGNSA. As DNA, the CDR3 is TGTGCCAGCAGCTTATATACGGGGGGGGTATACAATGAGCAGTTCTTC. Its translation is CASSLYTGGVYNEQFF.

The V and J genes are TRBV7-2 and TRBJ2-5, with no clear D. There are 13 residues in the CDR3. Germline V gene lookup returns CDR1 SGHTA and CDR2 FQGNSA. V was trimmed by 7 bases and J by 5 bases, leaving 14 bases between them. In nucleotides, the CDR3 is TGTGCCAGCACCCTACCCGGGTCGGAGACCCAGTACTTC. Translated, it gives CASTLPGSETQYF.

This clone showed up just once. The chain recombines TRBV25-1 with TRBJ2-2; D not resolved. Trimming took 1 base from V and 0 from J, leaving 9 bases between them. CDR3 length: 16 amino acids. The germline gives CDR1 MGHDK, CDR2 SYGVNS. Written as DNA, the CDR3 is TGTGCCAGCAGTGAATTTGCGGCCCCGAACACCGGGGAGCTGTTTTTT. It yields the protein CASSEFAAPNTGELFF.

J is TRBJ1-1 and V is TRBV7-3; 9 bases are a match to TRBD1. CDR1 SGHTA and CDR2 FQGTGA come from the germline V gene. J gave up 4 bases and V 0 bases, and 3 bases lay outside the gene matches. CDR3 length equals 15 residues. The CDR3 DNA follows: TGTGCCAGCAGCTTAACTACACAGGGGGCCACTGAAGCTTTCTTT. This sequence encodes CASSLTTQGATEAFF.

This clone was found once. The chain links TRBV21-1 to TRBJ2-7; the DNA was not used to check the table's D call, TRBD1. TRBV21-1 is listed as a pseudogene. CDR3 length: 15 residues. CDR3 loop: CASSNKLTGDREQYF. Here the CDR3 DNA reads TGTGCCAGCAGCAATAAATTAACAGGGGACCGCGAGCAGTACTTC.

The chain joins TRBV4-3 to TRBJ1-1, with 9 nucleotides matching TRBD1. Germline V gene sequence: CDR1 LGHNA, CDR2 YSLEER. This CDR3 is 16 amino acids long. J was trimmed by 3 bases and V by 2 bases; bases with no gene match: 7. CDR3 sequence: CASSQTTGGLDTEAFF. Written as DNA, the CDR3 is TGCGCCAGCAGCCAAACGACAGGGGGTCTGGACACTGAAGCTTTCTTT.

The rearrangement links TRBV28 to TRBJ2-3, with a weak D call TRBD1 (5 bases). Trimming stripped 2 bases from V and 1 base from J, with 13 bases between. The CDR3 covers 16 residues. Germline V gene sequence: CDR1 MDHEN, CDR2 SYDVKM. The CDR3 sequence is CASSLNGATGTDTQYF. Here the CDR3 DNA reads TGTGCCAGCAGTTTAAATGGGGCCACGGGCACAGATACGCAGTATTTT.

This clone came up a few times. The chain joins TRBV9 to TRBJ1-1; the D gene is possibly TRBD1 (5 bases). V was cut by 0 bases and J by 5 bases, with 5 bases left in between. Germline V lookup: CDR1 SGDLS, CDR2 YYNGEE. The CDR3 is made up of 12 amino acids. In nucleotides, the CDR3 is TGTGCCAGCAGCGTAGCAGGGACTGAAGCTTTCTTT. Protein: CASSVAGTEAFF.